This entry lists 8 T cell receptor beta chains sequenced from one sample in a study of blood T cells in healthy people across ages. Through a sample-barcoded 5' primer and a J-beta primer mix, a second PCR was run for roughly 7 to 12 cycles. A single record per CDR3 protein comes from TCRdb applying MiXCR to the 5' RACE reads. The data contain nearly 800,000 distinct CDR3 sequences, roughly three fifths of them singletons. The specimen was blood. These receptors originate from a man aged 35-49 years in good health.

This clonotype was counted between two and nine times. The chain carries TRBV12-3 or TRBV12-4 and TRBJ2-6; 10 bases match TRBD1. Trimming took 5 bases from V and 2 from J; bases not matched to a gene: 6. The CDR3 is made up of 17 amino acids. The CDR3 DNA is TGTGCCAGCAGTAAGGGACAGGGGTTTGCTGGGGCCAACGTCCTGACTTTC. Translated, it gives CASSKGQGFAGANVLTF.

J is TRBJ2-3 and V is TRBV19, with TRBD1 as a possible D gene (8 bases). The germline V and J ends were trimmed by 1 base and 0 bases, with 14 bases remaining between them. The CDR3 totals 17 residues. CDR1 is LNHDA and CDR2 is SQIVND in the germline V gene (reference sequence). CDR3 residues: CASSIVPQGGSTDTQYF. For the CDR3, the DNA is TGTGCCAGTAGTATAGTTCCACAGGGGGGGAGCACAGATACGCAGTATTTT.

The V call is TRBV29-1, the J call TRBJ2-7, with 7 bases identical to TRBD2. CDR3 size: 12 residues. The J segment lost 1 base and the V segment lost 4 bases, leaving 1 base of the junction unmatched. Per germline, CDR1 SQVTM and CDR2 ANQGSEA. CDR3 in DNA: TGCAGCGTTGTGGGGGGGTCCTACGAGCAGTACTTC. Its protein product is CSVVGGSYEQYF.

This CDR3 reads CASRHPGGSSYNEQFF. The CDR3 region has the DNA TGTGCCAGCAGACACCCCGGGGGGAGCTCCTACAATGAGCAGTTCTTC. This rearrangement joins TRBV7-2 to TRBJ2-1, with TRBD2 identical over 7 bases. The CDR3 runs 16 residues. Germline CDR1 SGHTA, CDR2 FQGNSA. V dropped 6 bases and J dropped 0; count of bases not matched to a gene: 8.

To note about this clonotype: One end of the junction varies from germline; a read error may be responsible. The J gene is TRBJ2-7, the V gene TRBV25-1; D call uncertain. The CDR3 contains 15 residues. Germline V gene data show CDR1 as MGHDK and CDR2 as SYGVNS. The CDR3 sequence: CPSSGVGGDPYEQYF. The CDR3 nucleotides are TGTCCCAGCAGTGGAGTAGGCGGAGACCCCTACGAGCAGTACTTC.

The table lists this clonotype with a few counts. V is TRBV5-4 and J is TRBJ2-5; D may be TRBD1 or TRBD2 (5 bases each). CDR1 SGHNT and CDR2 YYREEE come from the germline V gene (reference sequence). V was shortened by 3 bases and J by 3 bases, with 15 bases between the two germline ends. CDR3 size: 15 residues. The CDR3 nucleotides are TGTGCCAGCAGCTGGTATACTAGGGGCGAAGAGACCCAGTACTTC. Translated: CASSWYTRGEETQYF.

This chain joins TRBV27 and TRBJ2-3; unclear D gene. The germline CDR1 and CDR2 sequences are MNHEY and SMNVEV (reference sequence). The CDR3 totals 15 residues. Trimming removed 2 bases at V and 1 base at J, with 10 bases between. CDR3 sequence: CASSLGVTGTDTQYF. In DNA, the CDR3 is TGTGCCAGCAGTTTAGGGGTTACTGGCACAGATACGCAGTATTTT.

The chain employs TRBV24-1 and TRBJ1-5; unclear D gene. Trimming took 3 bases from V and 4 from J, leaving 3 bases between them. CDR1 KGHDR and CDR2 SFDVKD come from the germline V gene. CDR3 length equals 12 residues. Written as DNA, the CDR3 is TGTGCCACCAGTGATCCGAATCAGCCCCAGCATTTT. Amino acids: CATSDPNQPQHF.